Included here is one TCR beta chain sequence, with context. This sample was included in a study of patients and donors after allogeneic stem cell transplantation. CDR3 length: 14 amino acids. Per the germline V gene, CDR1 is SGHTA and CDR2 is FQGNSA. Trimming stripped 5 bases from V and 0 bases from J, with 8 bases between. MiXCR, run by TCRdb on the RT-PCR reads, gives a single entry per CDR3 protein. The sample consists of roughly 960,000 distinct CDR3 sequences, roughly 17% of them appearing once. The source is a human donor who was either an allogeneic HSCT recipient or a stem cell or donor lymphocyte infusion donor (not recorded which). It is not recorded whose cells these are; they may come from a transplant donor. This chain joins TRBV7-2 and TRBJ1-5, with TRBD1 as a possible D gene (6 bases). The specimen sequenced was blood, either unsorted or a sorted T cell fraction (not recorded which). As DNA, the CDR3 is TGTGCCAGCAGCCGGACAGTTAGCAATCAGCCCCAGCATTTT. Translation: CASSRTVSNQPQHF. Full variable domain (outside the CDR3, taken from reference TRBV7-2 and TRBJ1-5): GAGVSQSPSNKVTEKGKDVELRCDPISGHTALYWYRQSLGQGLEFLIYFQGNSAPDKSGLPSDRFSAERTGGSVSTLTIQRTQQEDSAVYLCASSRTVSNQPQHFGDGTRLSIL.